This T cell receptor beta chain emerged from a study of blood T cell repertoires in COVID-19. J was trimmed by 6 bases and V by 5 bases; bases with no gene match: 4. The CDR3 is 14 residues long. Germline V lookup: CDR1 SGHAT, CDR2 FQDESV (reference sequence). Generated by immunoSEQ multiplex PCR, the TCRdb table keeps only in-frame clones and is missing some. The top ten clones hold 15% to 20% of a sample with approximately 69,000 clones, roughly 80% of them seen once. The chain couples TRBV11-1 to TRBJ1-6; 7 bases are shared with TRBD1. The sequence was collected from a woman of 80 years or more with acute or convalescent COVID-19. The specimen was peripheral blood. The CDR3 nucleotides are TGTGCCAGCAGCCCGGGACAGCCTAATTCACCCCTCCACTTT. It encodes CASSPGQPNSPLHF.